The source of this T cell receptor beta chain is a study of CD8+ T cells in alopecia areata. cDNA serving as the sequencing template came from extracted, reverse transcribed RNA. TCRdb's copy holds only in-frame clones and misses some; the assay was immunoSEQ multiplex PCR. The top ten hold roughly 15% of the sample, which has 150,000 or so clones, 87% seen once. General study findings and limits: Clonality exceeded that of normal scalp in lesional scalp, most notably in alopecia totalis/universalis. Scalp repertoires also include resident alphabeta T cells from normal skin.

As part of sample collection, lesional scalp punch biopsies and peripheral blood were taken from alopecia areata patients. Investigators sorted PBMCs to obtain both CD4+ and CD8+ T cells. With regard to this clone: Its antigen is still unknown. The junction shows a germline mismatch at one end, possibly a read error.

The CDR3 sequence is 15 residues long. Per germline, CDR1 SSHAT and CDR2 FNYEAQ (reference sequence). This receptor was taken from a human donor with alopecia areata. The V gene is TRBV7-7, the J gene TRBJ2-1; D possibly matches TRBD1 or TRBD2 (6 bases each). This specimen consisted of CD8+ T cells sorted from blood, obtained at week 0. The CDR3 DNA sequence: TGTGCTAGCAGCTTAGGGGGGAGTGGGGGCAATGAGCAGTTCTTC. Translated, it gives CASSLGGSGGNEQFF.